The rows below give T cell receptor beta chains drawn from one sample of a study of blood T cell repertoires in COVID-19. Here immunoSEQ multiplex PCR was the method, and the copy in TCRdb shows in-frame clones only, minus some. Among about 220,000 clones listed, 75% to 85% were seen once. The sequenced sample was peripheral blood. The source of these receptors is a woman at least 80 years old with COVID-19, enrolled during active disease. The CDR3 runs from the conserved cysteine through the conserved F or W. D genes are given only for firm matches. Size is stated for part of the rows, as once, few or many counts, or as a class when the clone is expanded.

D: NA
V: TRBV5-5
J: TRBJ1-1
size: NA
CDR3: CASSSSRDFTLMNTEAFF
DNA: TGTGCCAGCAGCTCAAGTAGGGACTTCACCCTGATGAACACTGAAGCTTTCTTT

D: NA
V: TRBV5-6
J: TRBJ1-4
size: NA
CDR3: CASSLLSAANEKLFF
DNA: TGTGCCAGCAGCTTGCTCTCCGCGGCTAATGAAAAACTGTTTTTT

D: TRBD2
V: TRBV10-3
J: TRBJ2-3
size: NA
CDR3: CAINTGLAGGSDTQYF
DNA: TGTGCCATCAACACGGGACTAGCGGGGGGGTCAGATACGCAGTATTTT

D: TRBD1
V: TRBV7-8
J: TRBJ1-2
size: NA
CDR3: CASSLVQGVTYGYTF
DNA: TGTGCCAGCAGCTTAGTCCAGGGGGTTACCTATGGCTACACCTTC

D: NA
V: TRBV7-8
J: TRBJ1-6
size: NA
CDR3: CASSLVLYNSPLHF
DNA: TGTGCCAGCAGCTTAGTCTTATATAATTCACCCCTCCACTTT

D: TRBD2
V: TRBV10-3
J: TRBJ2-3
size: once
CDR3: CATLAGGADTQYF
DNA: TGTGCCACCTTAGCGGGGGGGGCAGATACGCAGTATTTT

D: NA
V: TRBV29-1
J: TRBJ1-1
size: NA
CDR3: CSVEDPRTGGTEAFF
DNA: TGCAGCGTTGAAGATCCCAGGACGGGAGGTACTGAAGCTTTCTTT

D: TRBD2
V: TRBV6-5
J: TRBJ2-7
size: NA
CDR3: CASSSPGLRYEQYF
DNA: TGTGCCAGCAGTTCGCCGGGACTAAGATACGAGCAGTACTTC

D: NA
V: TRBV24-1
J: TRBJ2-1
size: NA
CDR3: CATSDKTSQSYNEQFF
DNA: TGTGCCACCAGTGACAAAACTAGCCAGTCCTACAATGAGCAGTTCTTC

D: TRBD1
V: TRBV19
J: TRBJ1-4
size: NA
CDR3: CAPRGWTLANEKLFF
DNA: TGTGCCCCCAGGGGGTGGACCCTAGCTAATGAAAAACTGTTTTTT

D: NA
V: TRBV5-1
J: TRBJ1-2
size: NA
CDR3: CASAETGNYGYTF
DNA: TGCGCCAGCGCGGAAACAGGGAACTATGGCTACACCTTC

D: NA
V: TRBV2
J: TRBJ2-1
size: NA
CDR3: CASRRSSANEQFF
DNA: TGTGCCAGCAGGCGGTCCTCGGCCAATGAGCAGTTCTTC

D: NA
V: TRBV5-5
J: TRBJ1-4
size: NA
CDR3: CASSPLGATNEKLFF
DNA: TGTGCCAGCAGCCCACTCGGTGCAACTAATGAAAAACTGTTTTTT

D: NA
V: TRBV6-5
J: TRBJ2-1
size: NA
CDR3: CASSPKGGVNNEQFF
DNA: TGTGCCAGCAGTCCGAAGGGCGGGGTTAACAATGAGCAGTTCTTC

D: TRBD2
V: TRBV5-6
J: TRBJ2-2
size: NA
CDR3: CASRSGLANTGELFF
DNA: TGTGCCAGCAGGTCGGGACTAGCGAACACCGGGGAGCTGTTTTTT

D: TRBD2
V: TRBV4-2
J: TRBJ2-5
size: once
CDR3: CASSNGLAGGQETQYF
DNA: TGTGCCAGCAGCAATGGACTAGCGGGGGGGCAAGAGACCCAGTACTTC

D: NA
V: TRBV19
J: TRBJ2-5
size: NA
CDR3: CASSAPGTRKTETQYF
DNA: TGTGCCAGTAGTGCCCCCGGGACACGGAAAACAGAGACCCAGTACTTC

D: TRBD2
V: TRBV28
J: TRBJ2-5
size: once
CDR3: CASRLGSGRAETQYF
DNA: TGTGCCAGCAGACTTGGCAGCGGGAGGGCAGAGACCCAGTACTTC

D: NA
V: TRBV30
J: TRBJ1-1
size: NA
CDR3: CAWSATGSEAFF
DNA: TGTGCCTGGAGTGCGACAGGTTCTGAAGCTTTCTTT

D: NA
V: TRBV12-3/TRBV12-4
J: TRBJ1-4
size: NA
CDR3: CASSPRLSEKLFF
DNA: TGTGCCAGCAGTCCCAGATTATCTGAAAAACTGTTTTTT

D: TRBD1
V: TRBV5-4
J: TRBJ1-6
size: NA
CDR3: CASSDRGSYNSPLHF
DNA: TGTGCCAGCAGCGACAGGGGCTCCTATAATTCACCCCTCCACTTT

D: TRBD1
V: TRBV4-2
J: TRBJ2-5
size: NA
CDR3: CASSQDMKGARETQYF
DNA: TGTGCCAGCAGCCAAGATATGAAGGGGGCCCGGGAGACCCAGTACTTC

D: NA
V: TRBV18
J: TRBJ2-7
size: NA
CDR3: CASSPLTATTYEQYF
DNA: TGTGCCAGCTCACCATTAACAGCGACTACCTACGAGCAGTACTTC

D: TRBD1
V: TRBV5-5
J: TRBJ1-5
size: NA
CDR3: CASSSQGAWDNQPQHF
DNA: TGTGCCAGCAGCTCGCAGGGGGCGTGGGACAATCAGCCCCAGCATTTT

D: NA
V: TRBV7-2
J: TRBJ2-5
size: few
CDR3: CASSLVGGQETQYF
DNA: TGTGCCAGCAGCTTAGTAGGCGGGCAAGAGACCCAGTACTTC

D: TRBD2
V: TRBV6-4
J: TRBJ2-1
size: NA
CDR3: CASRIASGSPEPAFF
DNA: TGTGCCAGCAGAATAGCTAGCGGGAGCCCGGAACCGGCGTTCTTC

D: NA
V: TRBV5-1
J: TRBJ2-1
size: NA
CDR3: CASEQGAGYNEQFF
DNA: TGCGCCAGCGAACAGGGAGCGGGGTACAATGAGCAGTTCTTC

D: NA
V: TRBV27
J: TRBJ2-7
size: NA
CDR3: CASSSRGFNSYEQYF
DNA: TGTGCCAGCAGTTCCAGGGGATTTAACTCCTACGAGCAGTACTTC

D: TRBD1
V: TRBV9
J: TRBJ1-1
size: NA
CDR3: CASSVGQGYLNTEAFF
DNA: TGTGCCAGCAGCGTAGGACAGGGCTACTTGAACACTGAAGCTTTCTTT

D: TRBD1
V: TRBV2
J: TRBJ2-5
size: NA
CDR3: CAITGGQETQYF
DNA: TGTGCCATAACAGGGGGCCAAGAGACCCAGTACTTC

D: NA
V: TRBV18
J: TRBJ1-5
size: NA
CDR3: CASSPTGDQPQHF
DNA: TGTGCCAGCTCACCAACCGGGGATCAGCCCCAGCATTTT

D: NA
V: TRBV19
J: TRBJ2-5
size: NA
CDR3: CASSIEGGPWETQYF
DNA: TGTGCCAGTAGTATAGAGGGGGGACCCTGGGAGACCCAGTACTTC

D: TRBD2
V: TRBV19
J: TRBJ2-3
size: NA
CDR3: CASSTRLAGPTDTQYF
DNA: TGTGCCAGTAGTACCCGACTAGCGGGACCCACAGATACGCAGTATTTT

D: TRBD1
V: TRBV30
J: TRBJ1-1
size: few
CDR3: CASKTGLLRVNTEAFF
DNA: TGTGCCTCCAAGACAGGGCTCCTTCGGGTGAACACTGAAGCTTTCTTT

D: NA
V: TRBV27
J: TRBJ2-7
size: NA
CDR3: CASRPAGVRSYEQYF
DNA: TGTGCCAGCAGACCCGCCGGAGTCCGATCCTACGAGCAGTACTTC

D: NA
V: TRBV5-1
J: TRBJ1-2
size: NA
CDR3: CASSLATQGGGYTF
DNA: TGCGCCAGCAGCTTGGCCACACAGGGCGGTGGCTACACCTTC

D: NA
V: TRBV11-1
J: TRBJ2-5
size: few
CDR3: CASSLSRETQYF
DNA: TGTGCCAGCAGCTTATCTCGGGAGACCCAGTACTTC

D: NA
V: TRBV7-6
J: TRBJ1-1
size: NA
CDR3: CASSLGGGNTEAFF
DNA: TGTGCCAGCAGCCTAGGGGGGGGGAACACTGAAGCTTTCTTT

D: TRBD1
V: TRBV7-2
J: TRBJ1-4
size: once
CDR3: CASSLGTVNEKLFF
DNA: TGTGCCAGCAGCCTTGGGACAGTTAATGAAAAACTGTTTTTT

D: NA
V: TRBV12-5
J: TRBJ2-7
size: NA
CDR3: CASGPGLQYEQYF
DNA: TGTGCTAGTGGTCCGGGACTTCAATACGAGCAGTACTTC

D: TRBD1
V: TRBV5-1
J: TRBJ1-4
size: NA
CDR3: CASSLWTGANEKLFF
DNA: TGCGCCAGCAGCTTGTGGACAGGGGCTAATGAAAAACTGTTTTTT

D: NA
V: TRBV10-2
J: TRBJ1-2
size: NA
CDR3: CASSIDSNYGYTF
DNA: TGCGCCAGCAGCATTGACAGTAACTATGGCTACACCTTC

D: TRBD1
V: TRBV28
J: TRBJ1-5
size: NA
CDR3: CASRLGQGEGQPQHF
DNA: TGTGCCAGCCGCTTAGGACAGGGGGAAGGTCAGCCCCAGCATTTT

D: TRBD1
V: TRBV4-1
J: TRBJ1-3
size: NA
CDR3: CASSSHRTGSGNTIYF
DNA: TGCGCCAGCAGCTCCCACCGGACAGGCTCTGGAAACACCATATATTTT

D: NA
V: TRBV19
J: TRBJ1-6
size: NA
CDR3: CASVSGGNSPLHF
DNA: TGTGCCAGCGTAAGTGGGGGGAATTCACCCCTCCACTTT